These T cell receptor beta chains were read from a single sample in a study of T cells in Graves' hyperthyroidism and ophthalmopathy. TCRdb fed the multiplex PCR reads into MiXCR, producing one record per CDR3 protein. The repertoire holds hundreds of thousands of distinct CDR3 sequences, with 38% as singletons. Sequenced: blood. The receptors were sampled from a man aged 18 to 35 with Graves' hyperthyroidism. Both conserved end residues are part of each CDR3. The D gene is left open where the match is weak. Only part of the rows carry a size: once, few, many, or a class if the clone is expanded.

>TRBV29-1|-|-|11|TRBJ1-1
TGCAGCGTTGAACCCATCGGTGAAGCTTTCTTT
CSVEPIGEAFF
>TRBV5-1|-|-|15|TRBJ2-2
TGCGCCAGCAGCTTGGTGGGTTATGATGCCGGGGAGCTGTTTTTT
CASSLVGYDAGELFF
>TRBV12-3/TRBV12-4|-|-|12|TRBJ2-2
TGTGCCAGCAGTTTAGTAATCGGGGAGCTGTTTTTT
CASSLVIGELFF
>TRBV7-2|-|-|17|TRBJ2-5
TGTGCCAGCAGCCAGCTGGGACTAGGGGGCGTGCAAGAGACCCAGTACTTC
CASSQLGLGGVQETQYF
>TRBV29-1|TRBD1|-|13|TRBJ2-6
TGCAGCGTTGCTAAAGGGGGCCTGAACGTCCTGACTTTC
CSVAKGGLNVLTF
>TRBV7-2|-|-|15|TRBJ1-6
TGTGCCGTCACGAACAGGGACGCCTATAATTCACCCCTCCACTTT
CAVTNRDAYNSPLHF
>TRBV7-2|-|-|13|TRBJ2-3
TGTGCCAGCAGCTTAGTAACGACAGATACGCAGTATTTT
CASSLVTTDTQYF
>TRBV15|TRBD1|many|13|TRBJ2-7
TGTGCCACCAGCGGGGACAGAGCCTACGAGCAGTACTTC
CATSGDRAYEQYF
>TRBV6-5|-|many|13|TRBJ1-2
TGTGCCAGCAGTTACTCGGAGGGAAGCGGCTACACCTTC
CASSYSEGSGYTF
>TRBV2|TRBD2|few|19|TRBJ2-5
TGTGCCAGCAGTGAAGGCCCACTAGCGGGAGTAAGAAGTAAAGAGACCCAGTACTTC
CASSEGPLAGVRSKETQYF
>TRBV7-9|TRBD1|-|15|TRBJ2-7
TGTGCCAGCAGCTTAGAGGGGACAGGGGGGAACGAGCAGTACTTC
CASSLEGTGGNEQYF
>TRBV15|-|-|15|TRBJ2-7
TGTGCCACCAGCAGAGATGGCGGGGCCGGCTACGAGCAGTACTTC
CATSRDGGAGYEQYF
>TRBV29-1|-|many|14|TRBJ1-4
TGCAGCGCCTACGACAGGCAGCTTAATGAAAAACTGTTTTTT
CSAYDRQLNEKLFF
>TRBV9|-|few|15|TRBJ2-2
TGTGCCAGCAGCGTAGAACACCGGAACACCGGGGAGCTGTTTTTT
CASSVEHRNTGELFF
>TRBV11-2|TRBD1|few|17|TRBJ1-1
TGTGCCAGCAGCTTAGCCGGGACAGTAAGCCGGAGGGCTGAAGCTTTCTTT
CASSLAGTVSRRAEAFF
>TRBV12-3/TRBV12-4|-|-|15|TRBJ1-2
TGTGCTAGTGGTTTTTCGCCGGCGTCCAACTATGGCTACACCTTC
CASGFSPASNYGYTF
>TRBV6-6|-|-|15|TRBJ1-3
TGTGCCAGCAGTCCTCCGAAGGGAGCCGGAAACACCATATATTTT
CASSPPKGAGNTIYF
>TRBV5-1|-|-|13|TRBJ1-5
TGCGCCAGCAGCTTGTACTGCAATTCGCCCCAGCATTTT
CASSLYCNSPQHF
>TRBV5-1|-|-|14|TRBJ2-2
TGCGCCAGCAGCGGCGGACAGAGGACCGGGGAGCTGTTTTTT
CASSGGQRTGELFF
>TRBV10-3|-|once|13|TRBJ1-2
TGTGCCATCACTAGCGGGGGGTGGAATGGCTACACCTTC
CAITSGGWNGYTF
>TRBV7-9|TRBD1|-|17|TRBJ2-2
TGTGCCAGCAGCTCAGGACAGGGTCGTCTTTATTCCGGGGAGCTGTTTTTT
CASSSGQGRLYSGELFF
>TRBV24-1|-|few|17|TRBJ1-1
TGTGCCACCAGTGATTTACCGAAGACAAGGGAAAACACTGAAGCTTTCTTT
CATSDLPKTRENTEAFF
>TRBV7-9|TRBD1|-|15|TRBJ1-2
TGTGCCAGCAGCTTAGTAATGGGACAGGTCTATGGCTACACCTTC
CASSLVMGQVYGYTF
>TRBV20-1|-|few|14|TRBJ1-2
TGCAGTGCTAGAGACGTCGTAAATAGCTATGGCTACACCTTC
CSARDVVNSYGYTF
>TRBV2|-|-|14|TRBJ2-7
TGTGCCAGCAGCCAGTGGACTTCACCCTACGAGCAGTACTTC
CASSQWTSPYEQYF
>TRBV7-2|-|many|13|TRBJ1-5
TGTGCCAGCAGCTGGGGGGGCAATCAGCCCCAGCATTTT
CASSWGGNQPQHF
>TRBV19|-|-|14|TRBJ2-3
TGTGCCAGTAGTCTTAGCGCCCGCACAGATACGCAGTATTTT
CASSLSARTDTQYF
>TRBV10-2|-|many|15|TRBJ2-6
TGCGCCAGCAGTGAGCCCAGGTCTGGGGCCAACGTCCTGACTTTC
CASSEPRSGANVLTF
>TRBV29-1|TRBD1|few|12|TRBJ1-2
TGCAGCGTTAGACAGGGTACCTATGGCTACACCTTC
CSVRQGTYGYTF
>TRBV12-3/TRBV12-4|-|few|13|TRBJ2-2
TGTGCCAGCAGCGGGAGTTCGGACGGGGAGCTGTTTTTT
CASSGSSDGELFF
>TRBV29-1|TRBD1|-|13|TRBJ2-7
TGCAGCGGTTCCGGGACAGGGGGGAAAGAGCAGTACTTC
CSGSGTGGKEQYF